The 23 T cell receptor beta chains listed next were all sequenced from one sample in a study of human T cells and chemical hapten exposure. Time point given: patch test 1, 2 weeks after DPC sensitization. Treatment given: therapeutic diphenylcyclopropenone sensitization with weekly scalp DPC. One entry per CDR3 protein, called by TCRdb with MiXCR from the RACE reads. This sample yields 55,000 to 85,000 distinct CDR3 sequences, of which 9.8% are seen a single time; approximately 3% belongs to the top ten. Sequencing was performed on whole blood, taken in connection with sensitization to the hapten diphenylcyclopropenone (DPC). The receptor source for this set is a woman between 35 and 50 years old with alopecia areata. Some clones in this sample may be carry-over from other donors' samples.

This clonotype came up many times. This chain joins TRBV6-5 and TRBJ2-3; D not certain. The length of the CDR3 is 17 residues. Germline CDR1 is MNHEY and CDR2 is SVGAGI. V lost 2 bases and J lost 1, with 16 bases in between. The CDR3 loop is CASSYDEAQRGTDTQYF. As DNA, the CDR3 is TGTGCCAGCAGTTACGATGAGGCGCAGCGAGGCACAGATACGCAGTATTTT.

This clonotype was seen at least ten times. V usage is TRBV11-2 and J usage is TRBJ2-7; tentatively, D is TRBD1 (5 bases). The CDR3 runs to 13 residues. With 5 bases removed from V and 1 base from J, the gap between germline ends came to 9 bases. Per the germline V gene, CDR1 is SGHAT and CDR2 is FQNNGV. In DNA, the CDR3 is TGTGCCAGCAGCCTCGCAGGGTCCTACGAGCAGTACTTC. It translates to CASSLAGSYEQYF.

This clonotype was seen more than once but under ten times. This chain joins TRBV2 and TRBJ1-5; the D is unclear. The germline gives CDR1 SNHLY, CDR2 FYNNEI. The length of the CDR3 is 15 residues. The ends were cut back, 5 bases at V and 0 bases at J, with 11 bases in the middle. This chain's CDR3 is CASSLDGNSNQPQHF. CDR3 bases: TGTGCCAGCAGTTTGGACGGGAATAGCAATCAGCCCCAGCATTTT. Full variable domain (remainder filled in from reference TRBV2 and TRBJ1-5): EPEVTQTPSHQVTQMGQEVILRCVPISNHLYFYWYRQILGQKVEFLVSFYNNEISEKSEIFDDQFSVERPDGSNFTLKIRSTKLEDSAMYFCASSLDGNSNQPQHFGDGTRLSIL.

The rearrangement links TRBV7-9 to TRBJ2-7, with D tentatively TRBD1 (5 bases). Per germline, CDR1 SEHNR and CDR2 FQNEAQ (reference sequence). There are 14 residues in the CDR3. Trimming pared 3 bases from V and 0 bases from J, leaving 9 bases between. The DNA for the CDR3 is TGTGCCAGCAGCTTTTTTGACAGCTCCTACGAGCAGTACTTC. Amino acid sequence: CASSFFDSSYEQYF.

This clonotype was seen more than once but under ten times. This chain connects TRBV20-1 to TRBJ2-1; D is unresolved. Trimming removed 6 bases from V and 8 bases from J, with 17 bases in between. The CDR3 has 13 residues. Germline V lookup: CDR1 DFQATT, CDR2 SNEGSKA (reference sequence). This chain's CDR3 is CSASQITPDEQFF. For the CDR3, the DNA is TGCAGTGCCTCCCAAATAACGCCCGATGAGCAGTTCTTC.

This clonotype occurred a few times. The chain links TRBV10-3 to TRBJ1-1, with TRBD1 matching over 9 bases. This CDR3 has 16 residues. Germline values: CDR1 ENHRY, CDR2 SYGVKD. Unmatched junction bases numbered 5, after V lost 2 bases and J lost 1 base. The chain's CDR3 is CAISERTGVANTEAFF. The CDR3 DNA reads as TGTGCCATCAGTGAGAGGACAGGGGTCGCGAACACTGAAGCTTTCTTT.

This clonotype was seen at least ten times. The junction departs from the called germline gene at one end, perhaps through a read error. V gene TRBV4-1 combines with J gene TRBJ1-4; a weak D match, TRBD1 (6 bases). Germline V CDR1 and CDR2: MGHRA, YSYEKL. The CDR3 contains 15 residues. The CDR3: CASSQGQATIEKLFF. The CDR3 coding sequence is TGCGCCAGCAGCCAAGGACAGGCGACTATTGAAAAACTGTTTTTT.

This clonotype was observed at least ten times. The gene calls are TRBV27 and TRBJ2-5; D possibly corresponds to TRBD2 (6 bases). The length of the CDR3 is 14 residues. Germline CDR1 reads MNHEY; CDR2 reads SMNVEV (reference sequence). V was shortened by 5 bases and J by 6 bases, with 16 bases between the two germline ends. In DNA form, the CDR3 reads TGTGCCAGCAGTAGCCGGGGGAGCCTGCAGACCCAGTACTTC. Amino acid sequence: CASSSRGSLQTQYF.

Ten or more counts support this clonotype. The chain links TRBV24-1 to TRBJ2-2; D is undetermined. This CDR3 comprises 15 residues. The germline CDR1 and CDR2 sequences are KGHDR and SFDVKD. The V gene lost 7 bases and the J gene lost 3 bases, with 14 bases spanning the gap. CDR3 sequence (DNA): TGTGCCACCAGAGCCTCTCACAGAGACACCGGGGAGCTGTTTTTT. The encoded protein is CATRASHRDTGELFF.

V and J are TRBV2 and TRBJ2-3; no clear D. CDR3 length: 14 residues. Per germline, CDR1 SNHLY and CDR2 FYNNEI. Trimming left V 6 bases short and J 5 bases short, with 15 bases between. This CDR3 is CASRRVGSGDTQYF. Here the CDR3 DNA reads TGTGCCAGCAGGCGAGTAGGGTCCGGAGATACGCAGTATTTT.

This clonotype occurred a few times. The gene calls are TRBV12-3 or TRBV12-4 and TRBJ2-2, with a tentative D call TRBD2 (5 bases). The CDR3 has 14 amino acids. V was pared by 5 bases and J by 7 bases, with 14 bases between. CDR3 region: CASSPLVLVGELFF. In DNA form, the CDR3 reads TGTGCCAGCAGTCCGCTAGTACTAGTCGGGGAGCTGTTTTTT.

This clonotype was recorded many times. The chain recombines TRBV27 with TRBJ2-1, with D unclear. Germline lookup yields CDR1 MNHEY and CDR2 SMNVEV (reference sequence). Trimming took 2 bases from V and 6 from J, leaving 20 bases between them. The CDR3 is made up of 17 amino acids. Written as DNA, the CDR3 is TGTGCCAGCAGTTTAGGCCGATCGTCCCCTTCAGGCAATGAGCAGTTCTTC. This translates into CASSLGRSSPSGNEQFF.

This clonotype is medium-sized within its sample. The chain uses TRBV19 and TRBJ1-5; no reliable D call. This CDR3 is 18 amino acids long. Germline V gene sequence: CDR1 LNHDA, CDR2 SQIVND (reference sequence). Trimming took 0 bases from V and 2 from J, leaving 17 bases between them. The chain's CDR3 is CASSIDLGAGGGNQPQHF. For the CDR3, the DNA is TGTGCCAGTAGTATAGATCTAGGAGCGGGAGGCGGCAATCAGCCCCAGCATTTT.

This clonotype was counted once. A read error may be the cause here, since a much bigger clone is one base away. The CDR3 DNA reads TGTGCCAGCTCACCACTGGACACAGGGTTTTCTGGCTACAGCTTC. The encoded protein is CASSPLDTGFSGYSF. The chain has TRBV18 and TRBJ1-2; D is possibly TRBD1 (6 bases). The CDR3 contains 15 residues. Looked up from germline, CDR1 is KGHSH and CDR2 is LQKENI.

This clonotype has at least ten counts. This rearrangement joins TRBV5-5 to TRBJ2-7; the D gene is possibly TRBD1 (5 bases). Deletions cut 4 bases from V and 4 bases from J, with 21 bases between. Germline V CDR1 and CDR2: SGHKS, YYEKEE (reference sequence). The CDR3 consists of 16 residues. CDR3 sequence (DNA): TGTGCCAGCAGCGGGTTGGAGACTCCCAGGGTATACGAGCAGTACTTC. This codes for CASSGLETPRVYEQYF. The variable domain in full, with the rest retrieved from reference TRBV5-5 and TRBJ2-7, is DAGVTQSPTHLIKTRGQQVTLRCSPISGHKSVSWYQQVLGQGPQFIFQYYEKEERGRGNFPDRFSARQFPNYSSELNVNALLLGDSALYLCASSGLETPRVYEQYFGPGTRLTVT.

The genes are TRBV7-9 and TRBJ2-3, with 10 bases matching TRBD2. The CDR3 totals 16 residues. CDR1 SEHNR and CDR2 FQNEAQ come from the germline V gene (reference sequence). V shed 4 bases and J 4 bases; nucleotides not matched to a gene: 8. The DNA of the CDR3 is TGTGCCAGCAGCTCCAGAGCGGGGGGGCCTTCAGATACGCAGTATTTT. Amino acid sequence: CASSSRAGGPSDTQYF.

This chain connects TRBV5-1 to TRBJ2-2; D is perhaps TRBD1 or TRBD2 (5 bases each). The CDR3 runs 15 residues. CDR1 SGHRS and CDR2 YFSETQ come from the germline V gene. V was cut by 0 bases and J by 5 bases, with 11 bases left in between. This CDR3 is CASSLEGTPTGELFF. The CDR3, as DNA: TGCGCCAGCAGCTTGGAGGGGACCCCTACCGGGGAGCTGTTTTTT.

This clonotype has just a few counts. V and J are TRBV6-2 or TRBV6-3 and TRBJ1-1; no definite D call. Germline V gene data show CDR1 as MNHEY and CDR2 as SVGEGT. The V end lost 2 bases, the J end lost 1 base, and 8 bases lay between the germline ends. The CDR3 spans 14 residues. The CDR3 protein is CASSYGWGNTEAFF. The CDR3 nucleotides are TGTGCCAGCAGTTACGGGTGGGGGAACACTGAAGCTTTCTTT.

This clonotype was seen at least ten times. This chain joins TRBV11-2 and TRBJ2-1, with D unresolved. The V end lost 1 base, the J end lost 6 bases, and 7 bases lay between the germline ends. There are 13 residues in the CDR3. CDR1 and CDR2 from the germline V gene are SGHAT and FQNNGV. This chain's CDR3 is CASSLGLVNEQFF. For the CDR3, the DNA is TGTGCCAGCAGCTTAGGCCTGGTCAATGAGCAGTTCTTC.

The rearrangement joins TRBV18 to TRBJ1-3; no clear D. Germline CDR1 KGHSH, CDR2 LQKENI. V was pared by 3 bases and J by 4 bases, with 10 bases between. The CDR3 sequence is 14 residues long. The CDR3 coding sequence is TGTGCCAGCTCACCCTCCGAAGCGGGAAACACCATATATTTT. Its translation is CASSPSEAGNTIYF.

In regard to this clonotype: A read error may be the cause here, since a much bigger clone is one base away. CDR3 loop: CASSVYGGSNQPQHF. CDR3 nucleotides: TGTGCCAGCAGCGTATATGGGGGTAGCAATCAGCCCCAGCATTTT. This chain uses TRBV9 with TRBJ1-5, with D perhaps TRBD1 (5 bases). From germline, CDR1 is SGDLS and CDR2 YYNGEE. V lost 1 base, J lost 0 bases, and 8 bases lay in between. The CDR3 is 15 amino acids.

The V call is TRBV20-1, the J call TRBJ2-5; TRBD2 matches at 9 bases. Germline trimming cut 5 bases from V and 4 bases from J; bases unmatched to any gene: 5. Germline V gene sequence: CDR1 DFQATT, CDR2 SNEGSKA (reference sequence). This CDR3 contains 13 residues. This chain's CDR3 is CSAHSGGPETQYF. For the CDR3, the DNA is TGCAGTGCTCACAGCGGGGGGCCAGAGACCCAGTACTTC.

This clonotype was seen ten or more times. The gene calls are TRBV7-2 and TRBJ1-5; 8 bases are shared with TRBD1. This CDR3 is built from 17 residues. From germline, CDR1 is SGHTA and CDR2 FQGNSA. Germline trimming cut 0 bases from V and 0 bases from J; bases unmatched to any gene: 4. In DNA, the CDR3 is TGTGCCAGCAGCTTAGCCCGGGACAGGAATAGCAATCAGCCCCAGCATTTT. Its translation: CASSLARDRNSNQPQHF.